The clone carrying this TCR beta chain was seen at least ten times. The source material, RNA transcripts, was used to amplify TCR beta CDR3 regions. HTBI primers drove first-round RT-PCR of the TCR CDR3. TCRdb processed the multiplex PCR reads anew with MiXCR; each CDR3 protein has one entry. The sample includes 350,000 to 500,000 distinct CDR3 sequences, roughly an eighth of them seen just once. The data were taken from a study of T cells in Graves' hyperthyroidism and ophthalmopathy. This CDR3 has 16 residues. The V segment lost 3 bases and the J segment 5 bases; nucleotides outside the gene matches: 6.

The J gene is TRBJ2-1, the V gene TRBV12-3 or TRBV12-4; 11 bases fit TRBD2. This TCR was recovered from a young woman with Graves' hyperthyroidism. The specimen was blood. The CDR3 sequence is CASSFNSGRANNEQFF. In DNA form, the CDR3 reads TGTGCCAGCAGTTTTAATAGCGGGAGGGCCAACAATGAGCAGTTCTTC.